This TCR beta chain was recorded in a study of radiotherapy plus CTLA-4 blockade in lung cancer. Study-wide points: Following radiotherapy plus ipilimumab, tumor-derived TCR clones expanded in the blood. How blood T cell clones changed early, along with interferon-beta, reportedly forecast response best.

On this clone: Its antigen is still unknown.

The germline gives CDR1 SGHRS, CDR2 YFSETQ. The CDR3 has 15 residues. V was shortened by 4 bases and J by 4 bases, with 14 bases between the two germline ends. Measured with immunoSEQ multiplex PCR; TCRdb has only the in-frame clones, and not every one. The sample holds 85,000 to 90,000 clones, 72% seen once. The TCR comes from a human donor with non-small cell lung cancer that progressed on radiotherapy plus ipilimumab. The sequencing here drew on peripheral blood, taken from a patient treated with radiotherapy plus ipilimumab. The rearrangement uses TRBV5-1 and TRBJ1-4; possible D gene TRBD1, 6 bases. The DNA of the CDR3 is TGCGCCAGCAGCCCCGGACAGATTTATAATGAAAAACTGTTTTTT. Amino acid sequence: CASSPGQIYNEKLFF.